This T cell receptor beta chain is from a study of T cells in women clearing cervical HPV infection. Study background: Donors had HPV16-related CIN3 or worse; 2 had invasive cancer.

In regard to this clone: Sequencing ends 3 residues short of the CDR3 end; the germline J gene provides the rest.

This CDR3 is 16 amino acids long. The V and J ends lost 3 bases and 0 bases respectively, with 12 bases between them. Looked up from germline, CDR1 is SNHLY and CDR2 is FYNNEI. The protocol was immunoSEQ multiplex PCR, while the TCRdb copy is restricted to in-frame clones and leaves out a portion. The specimen's table records about 30,000 clones. The chain uses TRBV2 and TRBJ1-5, with D tentatively TRBD1 (6 bases). This receptor was taken from a woman aged 18 to 75 with a cervical HPV16 infection that either progressed to CIN3+ or cleared (not recorded which). The sequenced material came from blood buffy coat. This CDR3 reads CASSERDNYSNQPQHF. The DNA read from the CDR3 is TGTGCCAGCAGTGAGCGGGACAATTATAGCAATCAGCCC.